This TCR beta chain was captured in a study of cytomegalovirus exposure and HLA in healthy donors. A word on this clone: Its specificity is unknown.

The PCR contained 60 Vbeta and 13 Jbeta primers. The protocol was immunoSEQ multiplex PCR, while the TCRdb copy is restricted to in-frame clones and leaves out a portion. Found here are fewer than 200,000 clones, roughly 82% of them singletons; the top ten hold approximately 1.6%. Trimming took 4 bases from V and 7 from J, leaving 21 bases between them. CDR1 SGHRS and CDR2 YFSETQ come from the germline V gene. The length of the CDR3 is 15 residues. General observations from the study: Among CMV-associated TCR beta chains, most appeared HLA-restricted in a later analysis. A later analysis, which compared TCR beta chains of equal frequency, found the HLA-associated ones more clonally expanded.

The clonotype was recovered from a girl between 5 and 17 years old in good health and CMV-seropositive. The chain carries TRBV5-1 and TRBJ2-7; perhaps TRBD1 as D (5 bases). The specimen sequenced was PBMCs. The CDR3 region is CASSLDYRPMWEQYF. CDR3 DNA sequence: TGCGCCAGCAGCCTGGATTACAGGCCAATGTGGGAGCAGTACTTC.